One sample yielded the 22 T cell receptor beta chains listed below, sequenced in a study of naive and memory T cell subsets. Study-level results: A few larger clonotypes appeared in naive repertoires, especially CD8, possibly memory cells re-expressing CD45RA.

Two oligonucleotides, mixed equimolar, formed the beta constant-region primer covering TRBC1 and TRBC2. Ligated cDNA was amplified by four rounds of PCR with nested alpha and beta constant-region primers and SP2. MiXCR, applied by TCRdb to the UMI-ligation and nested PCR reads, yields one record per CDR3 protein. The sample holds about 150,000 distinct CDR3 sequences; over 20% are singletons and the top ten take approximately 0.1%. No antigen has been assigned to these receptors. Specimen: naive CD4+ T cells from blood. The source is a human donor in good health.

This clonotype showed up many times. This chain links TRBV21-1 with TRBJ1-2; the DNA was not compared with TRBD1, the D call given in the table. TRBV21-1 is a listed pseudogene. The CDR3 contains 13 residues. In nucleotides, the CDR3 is TGTGCCAGCAGCCGACAGGGTGCAGAGGGCTACACCTTC. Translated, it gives CASSRQGAEGYTF.

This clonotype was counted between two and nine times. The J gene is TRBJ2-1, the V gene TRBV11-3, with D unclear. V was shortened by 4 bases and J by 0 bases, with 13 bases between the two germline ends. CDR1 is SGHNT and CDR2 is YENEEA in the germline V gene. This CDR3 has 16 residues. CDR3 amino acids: CASSSPDGSSYNEQFF. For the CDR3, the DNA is TGTGCCAGCAGCTCCCCGGACGGAAGCTCCTACAATGAGCAGTTCTTC.

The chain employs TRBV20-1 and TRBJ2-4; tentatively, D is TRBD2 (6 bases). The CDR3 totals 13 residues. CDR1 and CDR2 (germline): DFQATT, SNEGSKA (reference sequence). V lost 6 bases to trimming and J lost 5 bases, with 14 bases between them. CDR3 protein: CSAMPGLQNIQYF. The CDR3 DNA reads TGCAGTGCGATGCCGGGACTCCAAAACATTCAGTACTTC.

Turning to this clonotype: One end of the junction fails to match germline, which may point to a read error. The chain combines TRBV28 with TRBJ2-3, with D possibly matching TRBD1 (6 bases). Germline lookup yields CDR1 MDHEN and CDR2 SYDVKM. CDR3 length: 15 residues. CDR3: CANSFPQGSTDTQYF. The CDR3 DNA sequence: TGTGCCAACAGTTTTCCACAGGGAAGCACAGATACGCAGTATTTT.

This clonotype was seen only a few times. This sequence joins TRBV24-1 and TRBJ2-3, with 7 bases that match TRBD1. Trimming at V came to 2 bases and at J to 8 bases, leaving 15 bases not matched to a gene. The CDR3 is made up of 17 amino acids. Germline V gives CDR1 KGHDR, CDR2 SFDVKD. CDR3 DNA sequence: TGTGCCACCAGTGATTCCGGGCAGGGGAGCCCAGGGGGTACGCAGTATTTT. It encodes CATSDSGQGSPGGTQYF.

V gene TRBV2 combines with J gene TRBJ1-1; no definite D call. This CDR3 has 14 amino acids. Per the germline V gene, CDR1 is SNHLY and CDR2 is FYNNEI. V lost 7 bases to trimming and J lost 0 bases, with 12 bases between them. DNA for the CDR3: TGTGCCAGCACCTCGGACGGAATGAACACTGAAGCTTTCTTT. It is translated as CASTSDGMNTEAFF.

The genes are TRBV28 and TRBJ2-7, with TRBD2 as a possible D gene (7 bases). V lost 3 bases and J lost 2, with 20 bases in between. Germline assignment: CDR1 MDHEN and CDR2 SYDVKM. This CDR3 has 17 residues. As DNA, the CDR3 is TGTGCCAGCAGTTTGATTGGGCTAGCGGAGGGGGCCTACGAGCAGTACTTC. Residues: CASSLIGLAEGAYEQYF.

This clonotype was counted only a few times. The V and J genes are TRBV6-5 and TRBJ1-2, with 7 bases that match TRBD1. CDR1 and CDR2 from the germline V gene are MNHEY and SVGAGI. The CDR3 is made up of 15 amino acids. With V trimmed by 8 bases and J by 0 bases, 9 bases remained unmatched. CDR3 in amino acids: CASGNRGSTNYGYTF. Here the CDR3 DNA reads TGTGCCAGCGGAAACAGGGGCTCAACTAACTATGGCTACACCTTC.

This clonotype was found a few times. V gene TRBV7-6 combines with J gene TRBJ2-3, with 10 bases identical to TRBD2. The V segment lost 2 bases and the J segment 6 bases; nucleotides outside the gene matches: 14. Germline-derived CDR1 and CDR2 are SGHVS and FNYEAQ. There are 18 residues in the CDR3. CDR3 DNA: TGTGCCAGCAGCTTATTTCAGGGGGCTAGCGGGAGTATGGATACGCAGTATTTT. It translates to CASSLFQGASGSMDTQYF.

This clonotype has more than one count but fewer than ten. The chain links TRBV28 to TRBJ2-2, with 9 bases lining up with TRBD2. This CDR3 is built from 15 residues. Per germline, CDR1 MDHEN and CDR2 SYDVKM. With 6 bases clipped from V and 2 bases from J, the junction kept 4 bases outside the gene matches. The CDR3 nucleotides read TGTGCCAGCAGATCGACTAGCGGAAACACCGGGGAGCTGTTTTTT. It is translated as CASRSTSGNTGELFF.

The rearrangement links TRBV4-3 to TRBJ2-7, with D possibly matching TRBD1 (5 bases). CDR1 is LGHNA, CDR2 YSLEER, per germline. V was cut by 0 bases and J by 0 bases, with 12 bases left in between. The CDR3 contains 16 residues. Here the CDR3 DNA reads TGCGCCAGCAGCCAAGATTTAGGGGTTAGCTCCTACGAGCAGTACTTC. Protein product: CASSQDLGVSSYEQYF.

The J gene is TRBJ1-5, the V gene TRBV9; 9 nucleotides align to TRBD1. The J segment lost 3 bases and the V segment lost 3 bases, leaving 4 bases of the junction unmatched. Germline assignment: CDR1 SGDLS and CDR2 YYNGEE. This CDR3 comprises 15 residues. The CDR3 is CASSAGQGLNQPQHF. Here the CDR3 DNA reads TGTGCCAGCAGCGCCGGACAGGGGCTCAATCAGCCCCAGCATTTT.

The CDR3 DNA is TGTGCCAGCAGCCAAGCCGGGACAGGGGGAAATCAGCCCCAGCATTTT. This encodes CASSQAGTGGNQPQHF. The genes are TRBV3-1 and TRBJ1-5; TRBD1 matches 11 bases. Germline V CDR1 and CDR2: LGHDT, YNNKEL (reference sequence). This CDR3 region has 16 residues. With 1 base clipped from V and 4 bases from J, the junction kept 3 bases outside the gene matches. Variable domain in full (rest from reference TRBV3-1 and TRBJ1-5): DTAVSQTPKYLVTQMGNDKSIKCEQNLGHDTMYWYKQDSKKFLKIMFSYNNKELIINETVPNRFSPKSPDKAHLNLHINSLELGDSAVYFCASSQAGTGGNQPQHFGDGTRLSIL.

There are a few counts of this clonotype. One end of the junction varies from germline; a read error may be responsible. CDR3 nucleotides: TGTGCCAGCAGCCGGACAGGCGGGACAATGAACGCTGAAGCTTTCTTT. Protein product: CASSRTGGTMNAEAFF. This chain connects TRBV7-2 to TRBJ1-1, with TRBD1 identical over 7 bases. The germline CDR1 and CDR2 sequences are SGHTA and FQGNSA. CDR3 length: 16 amino acids.

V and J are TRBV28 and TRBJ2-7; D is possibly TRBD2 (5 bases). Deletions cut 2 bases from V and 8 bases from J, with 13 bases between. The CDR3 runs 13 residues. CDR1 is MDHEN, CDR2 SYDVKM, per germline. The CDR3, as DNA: TGTGCCAGCAGTTTAGGGATAGCGAGACAGCAGTACTTC. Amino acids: CASSLGIARQQYF.

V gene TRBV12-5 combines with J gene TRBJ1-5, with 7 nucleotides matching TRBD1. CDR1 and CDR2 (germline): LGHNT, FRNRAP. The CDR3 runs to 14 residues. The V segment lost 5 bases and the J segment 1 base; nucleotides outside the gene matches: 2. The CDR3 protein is CASGRGRSNQPQHF. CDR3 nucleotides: TGTGCTAGTGGTAGGGGGCGAAGCAATCAGCCCCAGCATTTT.

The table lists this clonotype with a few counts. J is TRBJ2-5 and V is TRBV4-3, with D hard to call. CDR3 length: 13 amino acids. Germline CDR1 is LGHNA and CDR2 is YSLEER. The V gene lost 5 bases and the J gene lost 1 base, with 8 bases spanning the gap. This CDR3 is CASSIGSQETQYF. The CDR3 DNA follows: TGCGCCAGCAGCATCGGCAGCCAAGAGACCCAGTACTTC.

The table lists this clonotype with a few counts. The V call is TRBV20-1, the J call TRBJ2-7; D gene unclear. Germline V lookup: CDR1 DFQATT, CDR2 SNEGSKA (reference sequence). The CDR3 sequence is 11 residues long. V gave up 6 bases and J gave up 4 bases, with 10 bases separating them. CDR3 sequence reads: CSAEKGYEQYF. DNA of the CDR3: TGCAGTGCAGAGAAAGGGTACGAGCAGTACTTC.

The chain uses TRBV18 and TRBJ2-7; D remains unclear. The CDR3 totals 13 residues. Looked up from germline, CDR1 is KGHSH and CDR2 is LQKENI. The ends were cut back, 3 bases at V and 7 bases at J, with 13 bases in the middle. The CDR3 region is CASSPGQIGEQYF. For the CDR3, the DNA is TGTGCCAGCTCACCTGGCCAGATAGGAGAGCAGTACTTC.

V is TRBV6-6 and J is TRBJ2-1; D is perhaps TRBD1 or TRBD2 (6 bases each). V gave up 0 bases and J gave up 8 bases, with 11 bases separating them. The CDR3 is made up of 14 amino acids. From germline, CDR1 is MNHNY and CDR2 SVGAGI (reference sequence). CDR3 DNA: TGTGCCAGCAGTTACTCCGGGGGCGTCTATGAGCAGTTCTTC. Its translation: CASSYSGGVYEQFF.

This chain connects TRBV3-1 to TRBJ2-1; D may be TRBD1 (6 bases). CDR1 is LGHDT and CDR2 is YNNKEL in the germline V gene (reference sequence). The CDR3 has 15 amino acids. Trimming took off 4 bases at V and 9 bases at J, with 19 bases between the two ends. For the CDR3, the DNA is TGTGCCAGCAGCCCTAGGACAGCTTCCCCCACTGAGCAGTTCTTC. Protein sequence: CASSPRTASPTEQFF.

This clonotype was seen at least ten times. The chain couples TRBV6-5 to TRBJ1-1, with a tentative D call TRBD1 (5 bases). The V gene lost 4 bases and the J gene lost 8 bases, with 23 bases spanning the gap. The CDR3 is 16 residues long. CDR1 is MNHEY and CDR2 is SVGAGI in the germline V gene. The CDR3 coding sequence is TGTGCCAGCAGTTCTCGACAGTCGATGGTTGGTTCGGAAGCTTTCTTT. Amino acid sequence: CASSSRQSMVGSEAFF.